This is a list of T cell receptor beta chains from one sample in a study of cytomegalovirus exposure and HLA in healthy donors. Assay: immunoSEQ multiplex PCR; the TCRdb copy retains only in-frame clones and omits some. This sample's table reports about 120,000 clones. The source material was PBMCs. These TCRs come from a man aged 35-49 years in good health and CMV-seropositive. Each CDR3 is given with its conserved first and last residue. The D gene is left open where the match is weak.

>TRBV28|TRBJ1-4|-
TGTGCCAGCAGTTTCATCCGAGGGGGGGGTTACGGCACTAATGAAAAACTGTTTTTT
CASSFIRGGGYGTNEKLFF
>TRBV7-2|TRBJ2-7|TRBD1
TGTGCCAGTAGCTTAAACGGGACAGGGATCATCTACGAGCAGTACTTC
CASSLNGTGIIYEQYF
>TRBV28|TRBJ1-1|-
TGTGCCAGCAGAGGTGATGTTGGAGGTTACACTGAAGCTTTCTTT
CASRGDVGGYTEAFF
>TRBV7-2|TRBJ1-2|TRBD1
TGTGCCAGCAGCTTAGACGGGACAGGTCTCTACACCTTC
CASSLDGTGLYTF
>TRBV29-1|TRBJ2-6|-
TGCAGCGTTGGAGCTACCTCTGGGGCCAACGTCCTGACTTTC
CSVGATSGANVLTF
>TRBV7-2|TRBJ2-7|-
TGTGCCAGCAGCTTAGCCGGGAACTACGAGCAGTACTTC
CASSLAGNYEQYF
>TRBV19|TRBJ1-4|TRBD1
TGTGCCAGTACGAGCCTCAGCCAGGGGGGAAGTGGAACTAATGAAAAACTGTTTTTT
CASTSLSQGGSGTNEKLFF
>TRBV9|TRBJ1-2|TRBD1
TGTGCCAGCAGCTCCTCCTCGGGACAGGCTTTCGGCACCTTC
CASSSSSGQAFGTF
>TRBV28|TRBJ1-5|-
TGTGCCAGCAGCTACAGGGCCCATAGCAATCAGCCCCAGCATTTT
CASSYRAHSNQPQHF
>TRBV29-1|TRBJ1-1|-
TGCAGCGTTGTACCCCTGGACATTACTGAAGCTTTCTTT
CSVVPLDITEAFF
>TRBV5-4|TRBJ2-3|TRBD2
TGTGCCAGCAGCTCTACGCGGGGGGTTGGTCTAGATACGCAGTATTTT
CASSSTRGVGLDTQYF
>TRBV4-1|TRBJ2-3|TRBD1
TGCGCCAGCAGCCAGACAGGGGAGGTAGCGGATACGCAGTATTTT
CASSQTGEVADTQYF
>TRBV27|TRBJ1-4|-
TGTGCCAGCAGTACACACAGTCCCCCTAATGAAAAACTGTTTTTT
CASSTHSPPNEKLFF
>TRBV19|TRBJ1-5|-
TGTGCCAGTAGCCAAGGGGCTCAGCCCCAGCATTTT
CASSQGAQPQHF
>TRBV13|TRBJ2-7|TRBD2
TGTGCCAGCACTGGGACTACGGACGAGCAGTACTTC
CASTGTTDEQYF
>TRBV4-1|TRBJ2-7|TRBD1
TGCGCCAGCAGCCCCATTCGGACAGGCTCTTTCCACGAGCAGTACTTC
CASSPIRTGSFHEQYF
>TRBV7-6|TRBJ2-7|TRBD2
TGTGCCAGCAGCCCAGGATGGGGCGGGAGCGTAGAATCCTACGAGCAGTACTTC
CASSPGWGGSVESYEQYF
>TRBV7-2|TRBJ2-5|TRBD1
TGTGCCAGCAGGGGACAGCCCCAAGAGACCCAGTACTTC
CASRGQPQETQYF
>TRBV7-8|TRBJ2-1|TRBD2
TGTGCCAGCAGCCCCGGGCTTAGCGGGAGGGGATCCTACAATGAGCAGTTCTTC
CASSPGLSGRGSYNEQFF
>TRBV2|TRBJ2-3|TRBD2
TGTGCCAGCACTCCAACGGGAGGGAGCACAGATACGCAGTATTTT
CASTPTGGSTDTQYF
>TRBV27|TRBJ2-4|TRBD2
TGTGCCAGCAGGGGGACTAGCGGACCCAAAAACATTCAGTACTTC
CASRGTSGPKNIQYF
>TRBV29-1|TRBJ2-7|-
TGCAGCGCCAGGGGCCCCTACGAGCAGTACTTC
CSARGPYEQYF
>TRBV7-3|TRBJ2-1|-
TGTGCCAGCAGCCCCCGGGGAGGTGAGCAGTTCTTC
CASSPRGGEQFF
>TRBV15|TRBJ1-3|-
TGTGCCACCAGCAGAGATACGGGCAGGGTGGGCTCTGGAAACACCATATATTTT
CATSRDTGRVGSGNTIYF
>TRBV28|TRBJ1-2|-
TGTGCCAGCAGTTTAGGGGCGAATCGTGGCTACACCTTC
CASSLGANRGYTF
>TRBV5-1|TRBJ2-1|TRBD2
TGCGCCAGCAGCTTGGGACTAGCGGGAGGCTCCTACAATGAGCAGTTCTTC
CASSLGLAGGSYNEQFF
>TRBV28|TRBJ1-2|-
TGTGCCAGCAGTTTAACCTCTTTTGCTCTGGGGGGTGCGGGTGGCTACACCTTC
CASSLTSFALGGAGGYTF
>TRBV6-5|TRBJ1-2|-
TGTGCCTTACCGGACGACTATGACTACACCTTC
CALPDDYDYTF
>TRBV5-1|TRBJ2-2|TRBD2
TGCGCCAGCAGCTTGTCAGGCGGGAGATCCACCGGGGAGCTGTTTTTT
CASSLSGGRSTGELFF
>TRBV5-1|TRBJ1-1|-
TGCGCCAGCAGCTTGTGGCAGGGGAGGAACACTGAAGCTTTCTTT
CASSLWQGRNTEAFF
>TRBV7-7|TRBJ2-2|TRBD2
TGTGCCAGCAGCCCGCTAGCGGGGGCGGGTACCGGGGAGCTGTTTTTT
CASSPLAGAGTGELFF
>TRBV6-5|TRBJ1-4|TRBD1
TGTGCCAGCAGTTGGACAGGGCTGGGTGAAAAACTGTTTTTT
CASSWTGLGEKLFF
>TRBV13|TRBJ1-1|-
TGTGCCAGCAGCTTTTTCCGGGGCACTGAAGCTTTCTTT
CASSFFRGTEAFF
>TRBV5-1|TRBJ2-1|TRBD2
TGCGCCAGCAGCTTTCGACTAGCGGGAGGAGGTAATGAGCAGTTCTTC
CASSFRLAGGGNEQFF
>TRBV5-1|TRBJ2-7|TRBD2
TGCGCCAGCGGTCCTAGCCTAGCGGGAGATCCCTCCTACGAGCAGTACTTC
CASGPSLAGDPSYEQYF
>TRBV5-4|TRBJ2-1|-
TGTGCCAGCAGCTACACCGGACTTGTCCCCGGGGTTAAACAGTTCTTC
CASSYTGLVPGVKQFF
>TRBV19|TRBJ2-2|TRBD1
TGTGCCAGTAGTAAACGGACAGGCTGGAACACCGGGGAGCTGTTTTTT
CASSKRTGWNTGELFF
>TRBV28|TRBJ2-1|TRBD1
TGTGCCAGCAGTCCCCGGACAGGGGGTCGTGAGCAGTTCTTC
CASSPRTGGREQFF
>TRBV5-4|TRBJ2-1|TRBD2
TGTGCCAGCGCGGGACTAGCGGGAGAGGTCTACAATGAGCAGTTCTTC
CASAGLAGEVYNEQFF
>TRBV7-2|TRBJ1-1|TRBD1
TGTGCCAGCAGCTTAGTCACAGGGGGCACTGAAGCTTTCTTT
CASSLVTGGTEAFF
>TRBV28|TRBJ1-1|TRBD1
TGTGCCAGCATGCGACCCCGACAGGGGCCAGAAGCTTTCTTT
CASMRPRQGPEAFF
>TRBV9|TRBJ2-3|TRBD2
TGTGCCAGTTGGGGGGGAGCTAGCACAGATACGCAGTATTTT
CASWGGASTDTQYF
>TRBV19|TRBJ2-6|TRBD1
TGTGCCAGTAGTATACACCGGGACAGGGGTTCAGGGGCCAACGTCCTGACTTTC
CASSIHRDRGSGANVLTF
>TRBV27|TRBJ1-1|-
TGTGCCAGCAGTTTACAGGGGCTAGGTGGTGACACTGAAGCTTTCTTT
CASSLQGLGGDTEAFF
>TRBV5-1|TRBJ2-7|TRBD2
TGCGCCAGCAGCTCAGGTGGGGGGGTAACCTACGAGCAGTACTTC
CASSSGGGVTYEQYF
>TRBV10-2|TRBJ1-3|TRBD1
TGCGCCAGCAGTGCGGGACAGGGCTTCTCTGGAAACACCATATATTTT
CASSAGQGFSGNTIYF
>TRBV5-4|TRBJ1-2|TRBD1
TGTGCCAGCAGCTTGAGCAGGGGGAACTATGGCTACACCTTC
CASSLSRGNYGYTF
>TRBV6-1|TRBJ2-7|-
TGTGCCAGCAGTGCTCGGGACGAGCAGTACTTC
CASSARDEQYF
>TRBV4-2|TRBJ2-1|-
TGTGCCAGCAGCCAAGATATGGGGCTTGGGGCGGGGCCGAATGAGCAGTTCTTC
CASSQDMGLGAGPNEQFF
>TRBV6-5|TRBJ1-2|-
TGTGCCACCGCTAGACGCGACTATGGCTACACCTTC
CATARRDYGYTF
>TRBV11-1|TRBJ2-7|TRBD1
TGTGCCAGCAGCCAAAGCCGGGACAGACCCTACGAGCAGTACTTC
CASSQSRDRPYEQYF
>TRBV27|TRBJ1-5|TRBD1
TGTGCCAGCACGCCCGGGACAGGGGTACAGCCCCAGCATTTT
CASTPGTGVQPQHF
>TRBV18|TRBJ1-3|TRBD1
TGTGCCAGCTCCTTGGGACAGCTCTCTGGAAACACCATATATTTT
CASSLGQLSGNTIYF
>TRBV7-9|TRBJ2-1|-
TGTGCCAGCAGCCCACAGGGCACCTCCTACAATGAGCAGTTCTTC
CASSPQGTSYNEQFF
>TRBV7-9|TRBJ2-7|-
TGTGCCAGCAGCTTAAAGGCTAGCGAAGCCTACGAGCAGTACTTC
CASSLKASEAYEQYF
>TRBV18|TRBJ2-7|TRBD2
TGTGCCAGCTCACCGGGGCTAGCGGGGGCCTACGAGCAGTACTTC
CASSPGLAGAYEQYF
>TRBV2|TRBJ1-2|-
TGTGCCAGCAGCCTAATTAGTGGCTACACCTTC
CASSLISGYTF
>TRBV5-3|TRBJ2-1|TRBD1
TGTGCCAGAAGCGAGGGACAGGGGGAATACAATGAGCAGTTCTTC
CARSEGQGEYNEQFF